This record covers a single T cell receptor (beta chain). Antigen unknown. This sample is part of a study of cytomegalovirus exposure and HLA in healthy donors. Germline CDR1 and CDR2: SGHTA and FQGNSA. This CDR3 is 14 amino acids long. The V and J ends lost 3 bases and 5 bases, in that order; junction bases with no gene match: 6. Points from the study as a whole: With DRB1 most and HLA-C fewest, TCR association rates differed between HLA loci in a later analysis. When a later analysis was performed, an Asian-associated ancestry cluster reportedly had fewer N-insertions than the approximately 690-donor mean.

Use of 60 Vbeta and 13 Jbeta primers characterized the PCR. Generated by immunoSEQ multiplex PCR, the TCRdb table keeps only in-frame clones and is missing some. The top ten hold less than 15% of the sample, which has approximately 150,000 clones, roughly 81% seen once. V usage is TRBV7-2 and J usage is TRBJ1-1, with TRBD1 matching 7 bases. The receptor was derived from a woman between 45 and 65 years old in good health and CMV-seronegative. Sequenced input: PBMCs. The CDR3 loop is CASSFQGDGTEAFF. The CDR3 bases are TGTGCCAGCAGCTTTCAGGGGGACGGAACTGAAGCTTTCTTT.